The clone carrying this T cell receptor beta chain occurred once. Its specificity is not known. This sample was taken from a study of early T cells in non-severe SARS-CoV-2 infection. Study as a whole: Bulk RNA taken from unsorted whole blood was sequenced, leaving chains unpaired. Study-wide points: Using VDJdb, the matching emphasized anti-spike CD8 responses while missing private and CD4 specificities.

Germline lookup yields CDR1 MDHEN and CDR2 SYDVKM. This CDR3 has 18 residues. V lost 6 bases and J lost 0; bases outside the gene matches: 9. Researchers attached unique molecular identifiers to individual cDNA molecules. TCRdb called the 5' RACE reads again in MiXCR, with one record for every CDR3 protein. The sample has approximately 71,000 distinct CDR3 sequences; 9.5% to 15% are singletons. The V call is TRBV28, the J call TRBJ2-6, with 9 bases lining up with TRBD1. The TCR comes from an adult who was a healthcare worker with PCR-confirmed SARS-CoV-2 infection or an uninfected control (not recorded which). The sample consisted of whole blood, taken at baseline. The CDR3 DNA is TGTGCCAGCAGCCTCGGGGACAGGGTGGCCTCTGGGGCCAACGTCCTGACTTTC. Encoded protein: CASSLGDRVASGANVLTF.